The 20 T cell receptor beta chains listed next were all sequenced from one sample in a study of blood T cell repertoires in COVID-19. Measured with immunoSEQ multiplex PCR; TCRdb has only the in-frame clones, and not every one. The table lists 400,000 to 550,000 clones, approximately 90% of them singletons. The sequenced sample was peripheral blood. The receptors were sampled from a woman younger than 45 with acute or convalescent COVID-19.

CDR3 DNA sequence: TGTGCCAGCAGTTTAGTCGGTAGCGGGGTCTCCTACGAGCAGTACTTC. This gives the protein CASSLVGSGVSYEQYF. V gene TRBV27 combines with J gene TRBJ2-7, with 8 bases that match TRBD2. Germline assignment: CDR1 MNHEY and CDR2 SMNVEV (reference sequence). Unmatched junction bases numbered 6, after V lost 2 bases and J lost 0 bases. The CDR3 extends over 16 amino acids.

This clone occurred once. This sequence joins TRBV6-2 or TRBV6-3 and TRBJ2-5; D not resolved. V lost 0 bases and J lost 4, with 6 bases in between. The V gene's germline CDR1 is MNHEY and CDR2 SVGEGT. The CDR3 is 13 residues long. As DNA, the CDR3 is TGTGCCAGCAGTTACTCCCTTCGAGAGACCCAGTACTTC. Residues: CASSYSLRETQYF.

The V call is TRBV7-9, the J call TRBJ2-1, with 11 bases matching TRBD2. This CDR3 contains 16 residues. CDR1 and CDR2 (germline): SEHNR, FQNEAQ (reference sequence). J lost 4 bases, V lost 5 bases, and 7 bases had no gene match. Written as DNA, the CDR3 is TGTGCCAGCAGCCCATCGATAGCGGGGGGGTACAATGAGCAGTTCTTC. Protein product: CASSPSIAGGYNEQFF.

The CDR3 is CATSDLSSGGADTQYF. In DNA, the CDR3 is TGTGCCACCAGTGATTTGTCTAGCGGGGGCGCGGATACGCAGTATTTT. The chain recombines TRBV24-1 with TRBJ2-3, with 10 bases lining up with TRBD2. Trimming took 0 bases from V and 6 from J; bases not matched to a gene: 5. The CDR3 is 16 residues long. In germline, CDR1 is KGHDR, CDR2 SFDVKD.

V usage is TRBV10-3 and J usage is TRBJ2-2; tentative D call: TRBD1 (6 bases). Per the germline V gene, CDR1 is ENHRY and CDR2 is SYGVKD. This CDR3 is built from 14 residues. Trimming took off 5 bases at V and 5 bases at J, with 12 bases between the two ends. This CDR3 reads CAISLGQQTGELFF. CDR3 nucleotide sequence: TGTGCCATCAGTTTGGGACAACAAACCGGGGAGCTGTTTTTT.

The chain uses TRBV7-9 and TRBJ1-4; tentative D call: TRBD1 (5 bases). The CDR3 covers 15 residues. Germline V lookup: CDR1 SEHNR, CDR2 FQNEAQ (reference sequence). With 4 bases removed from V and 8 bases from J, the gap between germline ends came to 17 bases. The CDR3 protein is CASSSVGGPGEKLFF. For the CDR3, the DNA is TGTGCCAGCAGCTCGGTGGGGGGTCCCGGGGAAAAACTGTTTTTT.

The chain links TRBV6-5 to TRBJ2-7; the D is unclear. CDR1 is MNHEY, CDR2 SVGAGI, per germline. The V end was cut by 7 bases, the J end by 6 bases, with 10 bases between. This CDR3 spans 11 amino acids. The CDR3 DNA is TGTGCCAGCAACTTCAACAGCGAGCAGTACTTC. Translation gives CASNFNSEQYF.

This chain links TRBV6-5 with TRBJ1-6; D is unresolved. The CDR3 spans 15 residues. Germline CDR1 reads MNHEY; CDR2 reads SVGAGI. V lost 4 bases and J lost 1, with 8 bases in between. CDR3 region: CASSLEVSYNSPLHF. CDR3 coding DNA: TGTGCCAGCAGTTTGGAGGTTTCCTATAATTCACCCCTCCACTTT.

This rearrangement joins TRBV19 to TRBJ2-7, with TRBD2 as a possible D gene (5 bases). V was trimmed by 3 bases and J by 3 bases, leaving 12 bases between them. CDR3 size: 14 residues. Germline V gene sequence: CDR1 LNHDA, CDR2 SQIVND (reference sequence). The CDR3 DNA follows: TGTGCCAGTAGTATTGTTGGACGGGACTACGAGCAGTACTTC. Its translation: CASSIVGRDYEQYF.

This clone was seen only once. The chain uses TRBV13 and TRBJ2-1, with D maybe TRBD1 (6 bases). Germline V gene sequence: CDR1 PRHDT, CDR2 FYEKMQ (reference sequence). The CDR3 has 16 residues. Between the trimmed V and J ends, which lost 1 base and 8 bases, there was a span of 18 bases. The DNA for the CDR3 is TGTGCCAGCAGCTTAGTTTCAGGGGTATACGGTCATGAGCAGTTCTTC. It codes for CASSLVSGVYGHEQFF.

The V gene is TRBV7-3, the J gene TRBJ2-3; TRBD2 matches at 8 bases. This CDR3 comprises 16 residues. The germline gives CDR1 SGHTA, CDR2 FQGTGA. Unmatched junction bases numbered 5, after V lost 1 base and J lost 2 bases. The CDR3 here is CASSLNPAGATDTQYF. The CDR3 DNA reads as TGTGCCAGCAGCTTAAACCCAGCGGGGGCCACAGATACGCAGTATTTT.

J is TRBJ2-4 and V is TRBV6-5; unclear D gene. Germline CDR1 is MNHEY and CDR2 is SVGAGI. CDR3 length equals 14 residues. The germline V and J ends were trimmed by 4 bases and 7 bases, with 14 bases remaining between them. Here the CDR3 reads CASSSPSLRNIQYF. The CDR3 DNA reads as TGTGCCAGCAGTTCCCCCTCATTACGGAACATTCAGTACTTC.

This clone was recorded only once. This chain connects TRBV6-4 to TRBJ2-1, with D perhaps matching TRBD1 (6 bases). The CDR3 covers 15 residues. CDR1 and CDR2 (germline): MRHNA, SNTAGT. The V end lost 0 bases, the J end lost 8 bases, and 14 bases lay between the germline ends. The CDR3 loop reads CASSDSNRASHEQFF. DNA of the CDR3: TGTGCCAGCAGTGACTCGAACAGGGCCTCTCATGAGCAGTTCTTC.

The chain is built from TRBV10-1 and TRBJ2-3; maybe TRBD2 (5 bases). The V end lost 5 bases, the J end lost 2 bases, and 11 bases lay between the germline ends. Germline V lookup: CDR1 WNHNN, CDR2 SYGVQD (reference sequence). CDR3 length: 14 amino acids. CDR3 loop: CASSTNDYTDTQYF. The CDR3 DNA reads TGCGCCAGCAGTACCAATGACTACACAGATACGCAGTATTTT.

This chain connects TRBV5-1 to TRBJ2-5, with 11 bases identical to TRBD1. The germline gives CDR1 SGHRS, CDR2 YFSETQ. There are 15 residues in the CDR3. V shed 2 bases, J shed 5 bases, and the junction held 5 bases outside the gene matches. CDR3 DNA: TGCGCCAGCAGCTTACTATGGGACAGGGGGGAGACCCAGTACTTC. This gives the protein CASSLLWDRGETQYF.

The CDR3 sequence: CSVVGLGETQYF. CDR3 bases: TGCAGCGTTGTGGGGCTGGGGGAGACCCAGTACTTC. This chain joins TRBV29-1 and TRBJ2-5; D perhaps matches TRBD1 (5 bases). CDR3 length: 12 amino acids. V lost 4 bases and J 5 bases, leaving 11 bases between the germline ends. Germline values: CDR1 SQVTM, CDR2 ANQGSEA.

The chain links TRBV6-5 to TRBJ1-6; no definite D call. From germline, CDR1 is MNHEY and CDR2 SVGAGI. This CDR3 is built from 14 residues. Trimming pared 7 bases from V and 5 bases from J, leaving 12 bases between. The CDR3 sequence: CASKNPSDNSPLHF. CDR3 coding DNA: TGTGCCAGCAAGAACCCCAGCGATAATTCACCCCTCCACTTT.

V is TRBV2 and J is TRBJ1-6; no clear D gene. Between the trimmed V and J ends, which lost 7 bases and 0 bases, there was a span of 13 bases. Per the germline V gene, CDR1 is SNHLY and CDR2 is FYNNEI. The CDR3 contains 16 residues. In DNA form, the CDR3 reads TGTGCCAGCACAACGCGCCAGGCCTCCTATAATTCACCCCTCCACTTT. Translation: CASTTRQASYNSPLHF. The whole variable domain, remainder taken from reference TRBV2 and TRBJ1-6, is EPEVTQTPSHQVTQMGQEVILRCVPISNHLYFYWYRQILGQKVEFLVSFYNNEISEKSEIFDDQFSVERPDGSNFTLKIRSTKLEDSAMYFCASTTRQASYNSPLHFGNGTRLTVT.

The CDR3, as DNA: TGTGCCAGCAGTTCCCAGACAGGGACGGAGCCCCAGCATTTT. It translates to CASSSQTGTEPQHF. The chain is built from TRBV6-6 and TRBJ1-5, with 7 bases fitting TRBD1. Germline V lookup: CDR1 MNHNY, CDR2 SVGAGI (reference sequence). CDR3 size: 14 residues. The V gene end was trimmed by 4 bases and the J gene end by 8 bases; junction bases not matched to a gene: 8.

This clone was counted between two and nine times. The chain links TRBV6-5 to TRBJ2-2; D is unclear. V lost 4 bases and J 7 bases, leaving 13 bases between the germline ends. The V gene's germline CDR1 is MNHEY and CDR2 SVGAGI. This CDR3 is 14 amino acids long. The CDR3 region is CASSLSSSVGELFF. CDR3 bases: TGTGCCAGCAGTTTATCTAGTTCGGTCGGGGAGCTGTTTTTT.